This T cell receptor (beta chain) appears in the sequencing data of a study of T cell changes during pregnancy in multiple sclerosis. CDR3 size: 15 residues. Repertoires were generated with immunoSEQ multiplex PCR, while TCRdb's copy carries only in-frame clones and drops some. The table includes under 65,000 clones, around 92% detected once. This chain connects TRBV21-1 to TRBJ2-7; TRBD2, as called in the table, went unchecked against the DNA. TRBV21-1 represents a pseudogene. The starting material was CD4+ T cells from peripheral blood mononuclear cells, obtained after pregnancy. The TCR was taken from a female donor with multiple sclerosis, enrolled in a pregnancy study. CDR3 loop: CASRLGSQSSYEQYF. The CDR3 nucleotides read TGTGCCAGCCGACTCGGTAGCCAAAGCTCCTACGAGCAGTACTTC.